These 28 T cell receptor beta chains share one sample of origin, sequenced in a study of cytomegalovirus exposure and HLA in healthy donors. Vbeta (60) and Jbeta (13) primers were used in the PCR. Sequencing was performed with immunoSEQ multiplex PCR; in TCRdb, only in-frame clones are kept and a portion is missing. The table shows under 150,000 clones, with over 75% occurring only once. Sequencing was carried out using PBMCs. The receptors shown here come from a woman aged 50 to 65 in good health and CMV-seropositive.

The chain recombines TRBV23-1 with TRBJ2-1; a weak D match, TRBD2 (6 bases). TRBV23-1 is an ORF; its function is uncertain. Trimming stripped 0 bases from V and 9 bases from J, with 18 bases between. CDR3 length: 16 amino acids. CDR3 loop: CASSQSGSGHWGEQFF. CDR3 DNA: TGCGCCAGCAGTCAATCTGGTAGCGGTCATTGGGGTGAGCAGTTCTTC.

This chain links TRBV7-6 with TRBJ2-2; TRBD1 is a possible D gene (5 bases). Germline CDR1 is SGHVS and CDR2 is FNYEAQ. V was cut by 5 bases and J by 4 bases, with 14 bases left in between. This CDR3 region has 15 residues. The CDR3 DNA reads TGTGCCAGCAGCACCTACAATAGGGGCACCGGGGAGCTGTTTTTT. Encoded protein: CASSTYNRGTGELFF.

The chain combines TRBV19 with TRBJ2-3; TRBD2 is a possible D gene (5 bases). Trimming pared 5 bases from V and 3 bases from J, leaving 12 bases between. The CDR3 spans 14 residues. Germline CDR1 reads LNHDA; CDR2 reads SQIVND (reference sequence). CDR3 protein: CASSLSRGTDTQYF. For the CDR3, the DNA is TGTGCCAGTAGTCTTTCTCGCGGGACAGATACGCAGTATTTT.

CDR3 protein: CASSFGAGGRTDTQYF. The CDR3 nucleotides read TGTGCCAGCAGCTTCGGAGCGGGGGGTCGCACAGATACGCAGTATTTT. J is TRBJ2-3 and V is TRBV7-3, with 9 nucleotides matching TRBD2. The CDR3 has 16 amino acids. The junction had 5 bases not matched to a gene; V was cut back by 3 bases and J by 1 base. Germline assignment: CDR1 SGHTA and CDR2 FQGTGA.

This chain connects TRBV11-2 to TRBJ1-4; 12 nucleotides align to TRBD1. The germline gives CDR1 SGHAT, CDR2 FQNNGV. Trimming cost V 5 bases and J 8 bases; bases outside gene matches: 6. CDR3 size: 15 residues. The CDR3 DNA is TGTGCCAGCAGCGGAGGGACAGGGGGCCAAGAAAAACTGTTTTTT. This gives the protein CASSGGTGGQEKLFF.

The V gene is TRBV2, the J gene TRBJ2-7, with D unclear. The CDR3 sequence is 13 residues long. Trimming took 4 bases from V and 3 from J, leaving 10 bases between them. The V gene's germline CDR1 is SNHLY and CDR2 FYNNEI. This CDR3 reads CASSGQAGYEQYF. CDR3 DNA: TGTGCCAGCAGTGGGCAGGCCGGCTACGAGCAGTACTTC. Variable domain in full (rest from reference TRBV2 and TRBJ2-7): EPEVTQTPSHQVTQMGQEVILRCVPISNHLYFYWYRQILGQKVEFLVSFYNNEISEKSEIFDDQFSVERPDGSNFTLKIRSTKLEDSAMYFCASSGQAGYEQYFGPGTRLTVT.

J is TRBJ2-7 and V is TRBV29-1; 12 bases agree with TRBD1. CDR1 and CDR2 from the germline V gene are SQVTM and ANQGSEA. Germline trimming cut 4 bases from V and 6 bases from J; bases unmatched to any gene: 10. This CDR3 is 15 amino acids long. The CDR3 loop is CSVGGPGQGAGEQYF. Written as DNA, the CDR3 is TGCAGCGTTGGGGGGCCGGGACAGGGGGCGGGCGAGCAGTACTTC.

The CDR3 loop reads CASSDEGGSPLHF. CDR3 nucleotides: TGTGCCAGCAGTGACGAGGGCGGGTCACCCCTCCACTTT. The V call is TRBV2, the J call TRBJ1-6; D not resolved. The CDR3 spans 13 residues. Trimming removed 3 bases from V and 10 bases from J, with 10 bases in between. The germline V gene encodes CDR1 SNHLY and CDR2 FYNNEI.

This chain joins TRBV30 and TRBJ2-1; 7 bases map to TRBD2. Unmatched junction bases numbered 7, after V lost 4 bases and J lost 4 bases. CDR1 and CDR2 from the germline V gene are GTSNPN and SVGIG (reference sequence). The CDR3 has 14 residues. The CDR3: CAWNSGNVYNEQFF. CDR3 nucleotides: TGTGCCTGGAACAGCGGGAACGTGTACAATGAGCAGTTCTTC.

The chain has TRBV7-3 and TRBJ2-2, with D possibly being TRBD1 (6 bases). In germline, CDR1 is SGHTA, CDR2 FQGTGA. This CDR3 region has 15 residues. V was shortened by 6 bases and J by 2 bases, with 13 bases between the two germline ends. CDR3 sequence: CASRPTGLNTGELFF. CDR3 nucleotides: TGTGCCAGCAGGCCAACAGGGCTCAACACCGGGGAGCTGTTTTTT.

A single count supports this clone. The chain combines TRBV2 with TRBJ2-5; D gene uncertain. The CDR3 length is 11 residues. The germline gives CDR1 SNHLY, CDR2 FYNNEI. V lost 6 bases to trimming and J lost 4 bases, with 6 bases between them. The CDR3 loop is CASRGGETQYF. The CDR3 DNA reads as TGTGCCAGCAGAGGCGGAGAGACCCAGTACTTC.

This chain uses TRBV5-1 with TRBJ2-5; TRBD1 aligns across 8 bases. CDR1 is SGHRS and CDR2 is YFSETQ in the germline V gene. The CDR3 has 15 amino acids. J lost 3 bases, V lost 4 bases, and 8 bases had no gene match. The CDR3 protein is CASSGAGTGEETQYF. The DNA of the CDR3 is TGCGCCAGCAGCGGTGCCGGGACAGGCGAAGAGACCCAGTACTTC.

This chain uses TRBV9 with TRBJ2-7; possibly TRBD1 for D (6 bases). CDR3 length equals 15 residues. The ends were cut back, 0 bases at V and 2 bases at J, with 12 bases in the middle. CDR1 is SGDLS and CDR2 is YYNGEE in the germline V gene. Here the CDR3 DNA reads TGTGCCAGCAGCGTAGCTCAGGGGCCAGCCTACGAGCAGTACTTC. As protein: CASSVAQGPAYEQYF.

About this clone: A read error may produce the germline difference seen at one junction end. J is TRBJ1-2 and V is TRBV7-9, with 8 bases lining up with TRBD1. The CDR3 sequence is 11 residues long. Germline V gene data show CDR1 as SEHNR and CDR2 as FQNEAQ (reference sequence). The CDR3 DNA is TGTGCCAGCAGCTTAATCGGACAGGGAAGCTTC. Translation: CASSLIGQGSF.

The chain has TRBV7-3 and TRBJ2-1; 10 bases map to TRBD1. The J segment lost 9 bases and the V segment lost 6 bases, leaving 5 bases of the junction unmatched. The CDR3 has 13 residues. The germline gives CDR1 SGHTA, CDR2 FQGTGA. The CDR3 DNA reads as TGTGCCAGCAGGCCCGGGACAGGGGTTGAGCAGTTCTTC. This translates into CASRPGTGVEQFF.

This chain joins TRBV5-1 and TRBJ1-4; TRBD1 matches at 10 bases. The V and J ends lost 4 bases and 6 bases, in that order; junction bases with no gene match: 3. Germline CDR1 SGHRS, CDR2 YFSETQ. This CDR3 region has 14 residues. CDR3 amino acids: CASSDGTGDEKLFF. The CDR3 DNA reads TGCGCCAGCAGCGACGGGACAGGGGATGAAAAACTGTTTTTT.

The rearrangement uses TRBV10-3 and TRBJ1-2; 7 bases line up with TRBD1. With V trimmed by 10 bases and J by 12 bases, 11 bases remained unmatched. Germline CDR1 is ENHRY and CDR2 is SYGVKD. This CDR3 has 11 amino acids. CDR3 nucleotide sequence: TGTGCCACCAAGGGGACAGTGGCTGACACCTTC. Encoded protein: CATKGTVADTF.

The CDR3 DNA follows: TGTGCCAGCAGCTCAGTGGACGAGCAGTACTTC. As protein: CASSSVDEQYF. The chain carries TRBV5-4 and TRBJ2-7; D not certain. Trimming pared 3 bases from V and 5 bases from J, leaving 6 bases between. Germline V CDR1 and CDR2: SGHNT, YYREEE (reference sequence). There are 11 residues in the CDR3. Drawing the rest from reference TRBV5-4 and TRBJ2-7, the complete variable domain is ETGVTQSPTHLIKTRGQQVTLRCSSQSGHNTVSWYQQALGQGPQFIFQYYREEENGRGNFPPRFSGLQFPNYSSELNVNALELDDSALYLCASSSVDEQYFGPGTRLTVT.

The sample holds many counts of this clone. The rearrangement links TRBV29-1 to TRBJ1-2; D unresolved. CDR3 length: 12 residues. Between the trimmed V and J ends, which lost 4 bases and 1 base, there was a span of 7 bases. Germline CDR1 SQVTM, CDR2 ANQGSEA. As DNA, the CDR3 is TGCAGCGTTGGAGATTATAACTATGGCTACACCTTC. Its translation is CSVGDYNYGYTF.

The rearrangement uses TRBV5-6 and TRBJ2-7; 9 bases fit TRBD2. CDR3 length equals 15 residues. The germline gives CDR1 SGHDT, CDR2 YYEEEE. V lost 4 bases to trimming and J lost 4 bases; unmatched junction nucleotides: 9. CDR3 region: CASSPGLAGVYEQYF. The CDR3 DNA follows: TGTGCCAGCAGCCCGGGCTTAGCGGGGGTGTACGAGCAGTACTTC. Full variable domain (missing parts from reference TRBV5-6 and TRBJ2-7): DAGVTQSPTHLIKTRGQQVTLRCSPKSGHDTVSWYQQALGQGPQFIFQYYEEEERQRGNFPDRFSGHQFPNYSSELNVNALLLGDSALYLCASSPGLAGVYEQYFGPGTRLTVT.

The chain carries TRBV7-9 and TRBJ2-1; the match to TRBD1 covers 8 bases. This CDR3 has 17 residues. V gave up 7 bases and J gave up 2 bases; unmatched junction bases: 13. Germline values: CDR1 SEHNR, CDR2 FQNEAQ (reference sequence). CDR3 protein: CASIKLDRERAYNEQFF. CDR3 in DNA: TGTGCCAGCATCAAGCTGGACAGGGAGAGGGCCTACAATGAGCAGTTCTTC.

This clone was found a few times. The chain carries TRBV6-1 and TRBJ2-7; D remains ambiguous. The germline V gene encodes CDR1 MNHNS and CDR2 SASEGT. The CDR3 is 12 amino acids. Trimming left V 5 bases short and J 0 bases short, with 5 bases between. The CDR3 loop reads CASSRHSYEQYF. The CDR3 DNA reads TGTGCCAGCAGTAGACACTCCTACGAGCAGTACTTC.

V is TRBV19 and J is TRBJ1-5; TRBD1 matches at 8 bases. The trim removed 1 base at V and 7 bases at J, leaving 6 bases unmatched. The CDR3 is made up of 15 amino acids. Per the germline V gene, CDR1 is LNHDA and CDR2 is SQIVND (reference sequence). CDR3 DNA: TGTGCCAGTAGTATAGGGCAGGGGGCGAACCAGCCCCAGCATTTT. This translates into CASSIGQGANQPQHF.

The V gene is TRBV15, the J gene TRBJ2-1; 7 bases agree with TRBD1. V trimming: 11 bases; J trimming: 4 bases; junction bases outside the gene matches: 14. There are 15 residues in the CDR3. Germline assignment: CDR1 LNHNV and CDR2 YYDKDF (reference sequence). The DNA of the CDR3 is TGTGCCTCCACCGATTTACGGGACAGTTACAATGAGCAGTTCTTC. Translated: CASTDLRDSYNEQFF.

The table lists this clone with a few counts. This chain links TRBV30 with TRBJ1-2; D remains unclear. The CDR3 has 13 residues. Trimming pared 0 bases from V and 3 bases from J, leaving 8 bases between. Per germline, CDR1 GTSNPN and CDR2 SVGIG (reference sequence). The CDR3 nucleotides are TGTGCCTGGAGTGTTTCGGGGTACTATGGCTACACCTTC. This translates into CAWSVSGYYGYTF. Full variable domain (remainder filled in from reference TRBV30 and TRBJ1-2): SQTIHQWPATLVQPVGSPLSLECTVEGTSNPNLYWYRQAAGRGLQLLFYSVGIGQISSEVPQNLSASRPQDRQFILSSKKLLLSDSGFYLCAWSVSGYYGYTFGSGTRLTVV.

J is TRBJ2-2 and V is TRBV28; possible D gene TRBD1, 6 bases. The CDR3 loop spans 15 amino acids. Germline V gives CDR1 MDHEN, CDR2 SYDVKM. V dropped 3 bases and J dropped 5 bases, with 13 bases sitting between them. The CDR3 DNA reads TGTGCCAGCAGTTTGGTACAGGGCCTAACCGGGGAGCTGTTTTTT. Translating gives CASSLVQGLTGELFF.

This clone appeared a few times. J is TRBJ2-6 and V is TRBV5-4, with D perhaps TRBD2 (6 bases). This CDR3 comprises 15 residues. Germline V gene sequence: CDR1 SGHNT, CDR2 YYREEE (reference sequence). The V end lost 4 bases, the J end lost 2 bases, and 10 bases lay between the germline ends. The CDR3 protein is CASSPGVTGANVLTF. The CDR3 nucleotides read TGTGCCAGCAGCCCGGGGGTGACTGGGGCCAACGTCCTGACTTTC.

This clone was counted once. The junction departs from germline at one end; a sequencing error may be responsible. The rearrangement links TRBV7-8 to TRBJ1-5; 8 nucleotides agree with TRBD1. This CDR3 has 13 residues. The germline gives CDR1 SGHVS, CDR2 FQNEAQ. CDR3 sequence reads: CASVGQGWQPQHF. In DNA form, the CDR3 reads TGTGCCAGCGTCGGACAGGGTTGGCAGCCTCAGCATTTT.